The 21 T cell receptor beta chains below all came from one sample that was sequenced in a study of blood T cell repertoires in COVID-19 (dated by TCRdb to between 2020 and 2021). The library was produced with the immunoSEQ multiplex PCR assay. The clones in this table, taken by TCRdb from immuneACCESS, are in-frame only. Not every clone is retained; where verified, under half of the shortfall comes from an unresolved V gene, and the cause of the rest is unknown. The sample includes 150,000 to 200,000 clones, with 84% observed a single time. The top ten clonotypes cover roughly 8% of the sample. The sample consisted of PBMCs or T cells enriched from blood (not recorded which). These receptors were obtained from a woman aged 50 to 60 who had recovered from COVID-19.

This rearrangement joins TRBV24-1 to TRBJ2-7, with TRBD2 identical over 7 bases. J was trimmed by 0 bases and V by 9 bases; bases with no gene match: 4. This CDR3 has 13 amino acids. Per germline, CDR1 KGHDR and CDR2 SFDVKD. The CDR3 region has the DNA TGTGCCACCTCTAGCGGTGACTCCTACGAGCAGTACTTC. Its protein is CATSSGDSYEQYF.

The chain carries TRBV18 and TRBJ2-7; TRBD1 might be the D (6 bases). Germline CDR1 KGHSH, CDR2 LQKENI. The ends were cut back, 3 bases at V and 4 bases at J, with 31 bases in the middle. The CDR3 totals 20 residues. The chain's CDR3 is CASSPRQASPGRYRGYEQYF. The CDR3 DNA follows: TGTGCCAGCTCACCCCGACAGGCCAGCCCGGGGCGATATCGGGGTTACGAGCAGTACTTC.

The gene calls are TRBV7-9 and TRBJ2-1; D gene unclear. The CDR3 consists of 15 residues. Trimming removed 5 bases at V and 4 bases at J, with 15 bases between. Germline V gene sequence: CDR1 SEHNR, CDR2 FQNEAQ (reference sequence). CDR3 bases: TGTGCCAGCAGCACTCGACATTCGAAATACAATGAGCAGTTCTTC. It is translated as CASSTRHSKYNEQFF. The full variable domain, rest sourced from reference TRBV7-9 and TRBJ2-1, is DTGVSQNPRHKITKRGQNVTFRCDPISEHNRLYWYRQTLGQGPEFLTYFQNEAQLEKSRLLSDRFSAERPKGSFSTLEIQRTEQGDSAMYLCASSTRHSKYNEQFFGPGTRLTVL.

Of note for this clone: One junction end does not reproduce the germline sequence, and a read error may be involved. The gene calls are TRBV4-2 and TRBJ1-1; D is uncertain. Germline values: CDR1 LGHNA, CDR2 YNFKEQ. The CDR3 extends over 13 amino acids. DNA for the CDR3: TGTGCCAGCAGCCGAGACTTGAACTCTGAAGCTTTCTTT. Amino acid sequence: CASSRDLNSEAFF.

The chain combines TRBV28 with TRBJ1-1; tentatively, D is TRBD1 (5 bases). The CDR3 runs to 12 residues. Germline values: CDR1 MDHEN, CDR2 SYDVKM. Trimming stripped 6 bases from V and 3 bases from J, with 8 bases between. The CDR3 DNA follows: TGTGCCAGCAGCTCAGGGTACACTGAAGCTTTCTTT. Translating it yields CASSSGYTEAFF.

The chain couples TRBV7-2 to TRBJ2-1; 8 bases agree with TRBD2. The ends lost 5 bases at V and 7 bases at J; junction bases unmatched: 7. Germline V gene data show CDR1 as SGHTA and CDR2 as FQGNSA. The CDR3 length is 14 residues. The CDR3 is CASSPGGVGNEQFF. The DNA of the CDR3 is TGTGCCAGCAGCCCGGGGGGGGTAGGAAATGAGCAGTTCTTC.

The gene calls are TRBV5-8 and TRBJ2-1; D possibly corresponds to TRBD2 (6 bases). This CDR3 has 15 residues. The V and J ends lost 1 base and 7 bases respectively, with 15 bases between them. In germline, CDR1 is SGHTS, CDR2 YDEGEE. CDR3 protein: CASSLISGVGNEQFF. Here the CDR3 DNA reads TGTGCCAGCAGCTTGATTAGCGGAGTGGGTAATGAGCAGTTCTTC.

V is TRBV4-3 and J is TRBJ2-1, with 8 positions matching TRBD2. V dropped 0 bases and J dropped 14; count of bases not matched to a gene: 9. This CDR3 comprises 14 residues. Germline V gene data show CDR1 as LGHNA and CDR2 as YSLEER. This chain's CDR3 is CASSQDLVAGSKFF. CDR3 nucleotides: TGCGCCAGCAGCCAAGATTTAGTAGCGGGAAGTAAGTTCTTC.

This sequence joins TRBV6-5 and TRBJ1-1; no clear D. Germline CDR1 reads MNHEY; CDR2 reads SVGAGI. This CDR3 has 15 residues. The ends were cut back, 0 bases at V and 0 bases at J, with 8 bases in the middle. The CDR3 spells CASSYSWQLNTEAFF. The DNA of the CDR3 is TGTGCCAGCAGTTACTCGTGGCAGTTGAACACTGAAGCTTTCTTT.

This clone was recorded only once. V usage is TRBV4-1 and J usage is TRBJ2-1; TRBD2 matches 10 bases. With 1 base clipped from V and 0 bases from J, the junction kept 3 bases outside the gene matches. Germline V lookup: CDR1 MGHRA, CDR2 YSYEKL. This CDR3 is 17 amino acids long. Written as DNA, the CDR3 is TGCGCCAGCAGCCAAGGACTAGCGGGCTTCTCCTACAATGAGCAGTTCTTC. Translation gives CASSQGLAGFSYNEQFF.

This clone was observed a single time. V gene TRBV5-4 combines with J gene TRBJ1-2, with D possibly TRBD1 on 5 matching bases. CDR1 is SGHNT, CDR2 YYREEE, per germline (reference sequence). Trimming took 2 bases from V and 0 from J, leaving 8 bases between them. The CDR3 sequence is 14 residues long. CDR3 DNA: TGTGCCAGCAGCTTACAGGAGTCTAACTATGGCTACACCTTC. This codes for CASSLQESNYGYTF.

The rearrangement links TRBV27 to TRBJ2-5; TRBD2 is a possible D gene (6 bases). Trimming shortened V by 6 bases and J by 5 bases, and 13 bases separated the two germline ends. The V gene's germline CDR1 is MNHEY and CDR2 SMNVEV (reference sequence). The CDR3 runs 13 residues. CDR3 coding DNA: TGTGCCAGCAGGTGGGGGGTGGGGGAGACCCAGTACTTC. Amino acid sequence: CASRWGVGETQYF.

This rearrangement joins TRBV7-2 to TRBJ2-3; 7 bases match TRBD1. After removal of 7 bases from V and 3 bases from J, the junction contained 7 bases not matched to a gene. Per germline, CDR1 SGHTA and CDR2 FQGNSA. The CDR3 runs 14 residues. The CDR3 nucleotides read TGTGCCAGCAACGACGACAGGGTGACAGATACGCAGTATTTT. Translation gives CASNDDRVTDTQYF.

V gene TRBV1 combines with J gene TRBJ2-6; the DNA was not compared with TRBD1, the D call given in the table. TRBV1 is labeled a pseudogene. CDR3 length: 19 residues. CDR3 amino acids: CTSSQGTGQGGFGANVLTF. The CDR3 DNA follows: TGCACCAGCAGCCAAGGAACGGGACAGGGAGGCTTTGGGGCCAACGTCCTGACTTTC.

The chain carries TRBV5-4 and TRBJ2-2, with TRBD1 matching over 7 bases. Germline CDR1 reads SGHNT; CDR2 reads YYREEE (reference sequence). The CDR3 extends over 16 amino acids. V was clipped by 5 bases and J by 4 bases; unmatched bases: 11. The CDR3 here is CASRSLQGRSTGELFF. The CDR3 DNA is TGTGCCAGCAGATCGTTACAGGGGCGGAGCACCGGGGAGCTGTTTTTT.

The gene calls are TRBV18 and TRBJ1-5, with D possibly being TRBD1 (6 bases). This CDR3 spans 16 amino acids. Looked up from germline, CDR1 is KGHSH and CDR2 is LQKENI. Trimming pared 2 bases from V and 7 bases from J, leaving 18 bases between. CDR3 nucleotide sequence: TGTGCCAGCTCACCATCTTCAGGGGCTGGCAGCCAGCCCCAGCATTTT. It codes for CASSPSSGAGSQPQHF.

V is TRBV15 and J is TRBJ1-1; unclear D gene. V lost 0 bases and J 3 bases, leaving 5 bases between the germline ends. The CDR3 consists of 13 residues. Germline CDR1 reads LNHNV; CDR2 reads YYDKDF (reference sequence). CDR3 sequence (DNA): TGTGCCACCAGCAGAGATACGGACACTGAAGCTTTCTTT. Protein product: CATSRDTDTEAFF.

The gene calls are TRBV7-2 and TRBJ1-4; 8 bases agree with TRBD1. The length of the CDR3 is 16 residues. J lost 5 bases, V lost 1 base, and 6 bases had no gene match. In germline, CDR1 is SGHTA, CDR2 FQGNSA. In DNA, the CDR3 is TGTGCCAGCAGCTTAGAATGGACAGGGCGGAATGAAAAACTGTTTTTT. It is translated as CASSLEWTGRNEKLFF.

The V and J genes are TRBV7-2 and TRBJ1-6; possible D gene TRBD1, 5 bases. Germline CDR1 reads SGHTA; CDR2 reads FQGNSA. The CDR3 consists of 13 residues. Trimming left V 5 bases short and J 7 bases short, with 9 bases between. In DNA form, the CDR3 reads TGTGCCAGCAGCAATGGGGGGAATTCACCCCTCCACTTT. It specifies CASSNGGNSPLHF.

In its sample, this clone was seen a few times. This chain joins TRBV5-1 and TRBJ1-2, with 8 bases fitting TRBD1. Germline CDR1 is SGHRS and CDR2 is YFSETQ. V lost 4 bases to trimming and J lost 7 bases; unmatched junction nucleotides: 6. This CDR3 comprises 13 residues. CDR3 residues: CASSKGQESGYTF. As DNA, the CDR3 is TGCGCCAGCAGCAAGGGACAGGAGTCTGGCTACACCTTC.

The chain recombines TRBV5-1 with TRBJ2-2, with D possibly matching TRBD1 (6 bases). CDR1 SGHRS and CDR2 YFSETQ come from the germline V gene. The CDR3 has 13 amino acids. Trimming stripped 0 bases from V and 7 bases from J, with 7 bases between. This chain's CDR3 is CASSLAGVGELFF. The CDR3 DNA follows: TGCGCCAGCAGCTTGGCAGGGGTCGGGGAGCTGTTTTTT.